These 21 T cell receptor beta chains came from one sample sequenced in a study of shared clonotypes between healthy human individuals (dated by TCRdb to the early 2020s). Receptor amplification or capture employed the immunoSEQ multiplex PCR assay. In TCRdb, the immuneACCESS table is reduced to in-frame sequences with V and J assigned. These tables do not hold every clone; where another copy was compared, an unresolved V gene accounts for under half, and the others remain unexplained. The sample table contains over 400,000 clones; only one count was recorded for about 96% of them. The ten largest clones represent 0.05% to 0.07% of the sample. The specimen was naive CD4+ T cells sorted from blood. Explained via the paper, the cell subset or site label denotes: CD45RA+ positively selected. These TCRs come from a woman younger than 45 in good health.

The chain combines TRBV27 with TRBJ2-7; possible D gene TRBD2, 5 bases. This CDR3 has 14 residues. V was shortened by 5 bases and J by 2 bases, with 13 bases between the two germline ends. Germline V gene data show CDR1 as MNHEY and CDR2 as SMNVEV (reference sequence). CDR3 nucleotides: TGTGCCAGCAGTCCAAGCGGACGGGCCTACGAGCAGTACTTC. This translates into CASSPSGRAYEQYF.

This chain links TRBV18 with TRBJ2-7; weak D call: TRBD1 (6 bases). Per germline, CDR1 KGHSH and CDR2 LQKENI. V was shortened by 2 bases and J by 3 bases, with 11 bases between the two germline ends. The CDR3 extends over 14 amino acids. CDR3 sequence (DNA): TGTGCCAGCTCACCATTACAGGGAATCTACGAGCAGTACTTC. Translating it yields CASSPLQGIYEQYF.

The rearrangement links TRBV28 to TRBJ2-1; 8 bases align to TRBD2. Germline V gene lookup returns CDR1 MDHEN and CDR2 SYDVKM. CDR3 length: 16 amino acids. V dropped 5 bases and J dropped 7; count of bases not matched to a gene: 13. CDR3 DNA: TGTGCCAGCAGTCCACCCCCAGCGGGAGTCGGTAATGAGCAGTTCTTC. Residues: CASSPPPAGVGNEQFF.

The J gene is TRBJ1-5, the V gene TRBV10-3, with D possibly being TRBD1 (5 bases). CDR3 size: 16 residues. V lost 3 bases to trimming and J lost 9 bases, with 21 bases between them. In germline, CDR1 is ENHRY, CDR2 SYGVKD. CDR3 sequence reads: CAISERGGGKGGPQHF. In DNA, the CDR3 is TGTGCCATCAGTGAAAGGGGTGGGGGGAAAGGAGGGCCCCAGCATTTT.

The count of this clone is one. The chain is built from TRBV6-5 and TRBJ2-1, with D perhaps assigned TRBD1 or TRBD2 (5 bases each). CDR3 length: 13 residues. Between the trimmed V and J ends, which lost 3 bases and 9 bases, there was a span of 12 bases. Germline CDR1 MNHEY, CDR2 SVGAGI. The chain's CDR3 is CASSYRDEGEQFF. The CDR3 coding sequence is TGTGCCAGCAGTTATCGGGACGAGGGTGAGCAGTTCTTC.

The V gene is TRBV5-4, the J gene TRBJ2-2, with D possibly TRBD2 on 5 matching bases. This CDR3 comprises 12 residues. The V gene lost 4 bases and the J gene lost 7 bases, with 8 bases spanning the gap. The germline gives CDR1 SGHNT, CDR2 YYREEE (reference sequence). The CDR3 DNA is TGTGCCAGCAGCACTAGGGACGGGGAGCTGTTTTTT. Encoded protein: CASSTRDGELFF.

The chain couples TRBV6-5 to TRBJ2-4; the match to TRBD2 covers 11 bases. Germline V gene data show CDR1 as MNHEY and CDR2 as SVGAGI. This CDR3 is 15 amino acids long. V gave up 1 base and J gave up 4 bases; unmatched junction bases: 0. The CDR3 DNA sequence: TGTGCCAGCAGTTACTTAGCGGGAGGGAAAAACATTCAGTACTTC. It translates to CASSYLAGGKNIQYF.

The chain combines TRBV19 with TRBJ2-5; tentative D call: TRBD2 (7 bases). The CDR3 has 14 amino acids. V gave up 3 bases and J gave up 2 bases, with 10 bases separating them. Germline V CDR1 and CDR2: LNHDA, SQIVND (reference sequence). CDR3 coding DNA: TGTGCCAGTAGTATGGGGGGGCTTCAAGAGACCCAGTACTTC. Amino acid sequence: CASSMGGLQETQYF.

The chain joins TRBV6-1 to TRBJ2-7; 11 bases are shared with TRBD1. V was pared by 3 bases and J by 9 bases, with 7 bases of the junction left unmatched. Germline V gives CDR1 MNHNS, CDR2 SASEGT. This CDR3 comprises 14 residues. The CDR3, as DNA: TGTGCCAGCAGTGAGTGGACAGGGGGCGACCGGCAGTACTTC. Translating it yields CASSEWTGGDRQYF.

The chain has TRBV5-1 and TRBJ1-1; 7 nucleotides match TRBD1. The CDR3 runs 14 residues. V lost 3 bases, J lost 0 bases, and 2 bases stayed unmatched. From germline, CDR1 is SGHRS and CDR2 YFSETQ. This CDR3 reads CASSSGQMNTEAFF. CDR3 bases: TGCGCCAGCAGCTCGGGACAGATGAACACTGAAGCTTTCTTT. Full variable domain (rest looked up from reference TRBV5-1 and TRBJ1-1): KAGVTQTPRYLIKTRGQQVTLSCSPISGHRSVSWYQQTPGQGLQFLFEYFSETQRNKGNFPGRFSGRQFSNSRSEMNVSTLELGDSALYLCASSSGQMNTEAFFGQGTRLTVV.

This chain links TRBV27 with TRBJ1-5; D might be TRBD1 (5 bases). The ends were cut back, 3 bases at V and 5 bases at J, with 11 bases in the middle. The CDR3 consists of 14 residues. Germline lookup yields CDR1 MNHEY and CDR2 SMNVEV (reference sequence). As DNA, the CDR3 is TGTGCCAGCAGTTTGGTAAGGGGTGATCAGCCCCAGCATTTT. Translation gives CASSLVRGDQPQHF.

The genes are TRBV28 and TRBJ2-7; 10 bases agree with TRBD1. The length of the CDR3 is 15 residues. V was pared by 5 bases and J by 1 base, with 5 bases of the junction left unmatched. CDR1 and CDR2 (germline): MDHEN, SYDVKM. For the CDR3, the DNA is TGTGCCAGCAGTCCCGGGACAGGGGCTTCCTACGAGCAGTACTTC. Protein: CASSPGTGASYEQYF.

The chain carries TRBV28 and TRBJ2-7, with D maybe TRBD1 (6 bases). The CDR3 totals 12 residues. In germline, CDR1 is MDHEN, CDR2 SYDVKM. V lost 10 bases and J lost 2, with 12 bases in between. The CDR3 sequence: CATGTLTYEQYF. CDR3 bases: TGTGCCACAGGGACATTAACCTACGAGCAGTACTTC.

CDR3 in amino acids: CASSIIRRAAGFYSNQPQHF. In DNA, the CDR3 is TGTGCCAGCAGCATAATTCGGAGGGCAGCCGGCTTTTATAGCAATCAGCCCCAGCATTTT. The rearrangement joins TRBV27 to TRBJ1-5; no clear D. Trimming shortened V by 6 bases and J by 0 bases, and 27 bases separated the two germline ends. Germline-derived CDR1 and CDR2 are MNHEY and SMNVEV (reference sequence). CDR3 size: 20 residues.

The chain is built from TRBV6-5 and TRBJ1-5; D unclear. Deletions cut 5 bases from V and 2 bases from J, with 13 bases between. Germline CDR1 and CDR2: MNHEY and SVGAGI. The CDR3 runs to 15 residues. The CDR3 sequence is CASSRKEEGNQPQHF. CDR3 in DNA: TGTGCCAGCAGTCGCAAGGAAGAGGGCAATCAGCCCCAGCATTTT.

The chain links TRBV29-1 to TRBJ1-2, with D perhaps TRBD1 (6 bases). V was clipped by 5 bases and J by 2 bases, with 15 bases between them. The CDR3 runs 14 residues. Germline CDR1 is SQVTM and CDR2 is ANQGSEA. The CDR3 is CSVIRGQGNYGYTF. The CDR3 DNA reads TGCAGCGTTATCCGGGGGCAGGGGAACTATGGCTACACCTTC.

The rearrangement links TRBV7-9 to TRBJ1-1; D not resolved. V was shortened by 2 bases and J by 1 base, with 5 bases between the two germline ends. This CDR3 contains 13 residues. The germline CDR1 and CDR2 sequences are SEHNR and FQNEAQ (reference sequence). This CDR3 is CASSLSRNTEAFF. CDR3 nucleotides: TGTGCCAGCAGCTTATCACGGAACACTGAAGCTTTCTTT.

This sequence joins TRBV7-8 and TRBJ1-2; 7 bases align to TRBD1. The CDR3 is 14 amino acids. Trimming at V came to 2 bases and at J to 7 bases, leaving 7 bases not matched to a gene. CDR1 is SGHVS and CDR2 is FQNEAQ in the germline V gene. The CDR3 loop reads CASSLSRQGRGYTF. The CDR3 bases are TGTGCCAGCAGCTTATCCAGACAGGGACGTGGCTACACCTTC.

The chain combines TRBV5-1 with TRBJ2-7; 12 positions agree with TRBD2. The J segment lost 6 bases and the V segment lost 4 bases, leaving 17 bases of the junction unmatched. CDR3 length: 18 amino acids. Germline values: CDR1 SGHRS, CDR2 YFSETQ. The CDR3 loop reads CASSRGTSGYRLSGEQYF. CDR3 sequence (DNA): TGCGCCAGCAGCCGTGGGACTAGCGGGTACCGCCTATCGGGCGAGCAGTACTTC.

The gene calls are TRBV28 and TRBJ2-7, with a weak D call TRBD1 (6 bases). CDR1 MDHEN and CDR2 SYDVKM come from the germline V gene. The V and J ends lost 6 bases and 6 bases respectively, with 12 bases between them. This CDR3 has 12 amino acids. Here the CDR3 DNA reads TGTGCCAGCAGGGGGACAATCGGCGAGCAGTACTTC. It is translated as CASRGTIGEQYF.

The V call is TRBV28, the J call TRBJ1-1, with 7 bases that match TRBD1. The CDR3 has 16 amino acids. V trimming: 5 bases; J trimming: 0 bases; junction bases outside the gene matches: 9. Germline lookup yields CDR1 MDHEN and CDR2 SYDVKM. The CDR3 spells CASSPYRQGMNTEAFF. CDR3 nucleotide sequence: TGTGCCAGCAGTCCCTACCGACAGGGAATGAACACTGAAGCTTTCTTT. Full variable domain (missing parts from reference TRBV28 and TRBJ1-1): DVKVTQSSRYLVKRTGEKVFLECVQDMDHENMFWYRQDPGLGLRLIYFSYDVKMKEKGDIPEGYSVSREKKERFSLILESASTNQTSMYLCASSPYRQGMNTEAFFGQGTRLTVV.